Here is one T cell receptor beta chain with its context. Its antigen is not identified. The CDR3 totals 14 residues. The ends lost 5 bases at V and 14 bases at J; junction bases unmatched: 11. CDR1 and CDR2 (germline): MNHNY, SVGAGI (reference sequence). Libraries were prepared by immunoSEQ multiplex PCR; TCRdb keeps only in-frame clonotypes and omits some of them. The sample holds more than 300,000 clones, around four fifths seen once. This entry is derived from a study of Ad26.COV2.S vaccination and SARS-CoV-2 variants. At the level of the study: Each vaccinee took Ad26.COV2.S intramuscularly, once or twice 56 days apart. Notes on the study in general: Post-vaccination breadth of spike-specific CD8+ and CD4+ T cell responses was reportedly substantial.

The treatment denotes: around 19 received Ad26.COV2.S at low or high dose, single or two shots; about 5 received placebo; per-sample allocation not given. Each sample was drawn 63 days after the first injection (of vaccine or placebo). It was an adult aged 18-55 years in Boston who was the donor. An Ad26 vector that expressed Wuhan-strain SARS-CoV-2 spike constituted the vaccine. The origin of this receptor is a person aged 18-60 years who received the Ad26.COV2.S COVID-19 vaccine or a placebo. The material was peripheral blood, obtained in a trial of Ad26.COV2.S vaccine versus placebo. The chain combines TRBV6-6 with TRBJ1-6; 8 positions match TRBD1. The CDR3 DNA sequence: TGTGCCAGCAGTCCGTTGGACAGGGCTAATACCCTCCACTTT. Its translation is CASSPLDRANTLHF.